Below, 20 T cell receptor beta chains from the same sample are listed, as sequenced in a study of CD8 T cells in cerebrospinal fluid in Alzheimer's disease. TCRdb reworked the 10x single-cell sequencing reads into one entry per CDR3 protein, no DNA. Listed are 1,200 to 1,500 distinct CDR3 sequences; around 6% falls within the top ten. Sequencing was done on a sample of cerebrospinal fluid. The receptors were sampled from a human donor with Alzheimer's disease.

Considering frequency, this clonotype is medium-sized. The CDR3 region is CASSQTSTGPSSYNEQFF. The chain couples TRBV3-1 to TRBJ2-1; there is no DNA to check the TCRdb D call of TRBD1. The germline V gene has CDR1 LGHDT and CDR2 YNNKEL (reference sequence). The CDR3 extends over 18 amino acids.

The CDR3 spells CASRVAGGDTQYF. The chain carries TRBV6-2 or TRBV6-3 and TRBJ2-3; TCRdb's D gene call, TRBD2, goes unchecked for lack of DNA. The CDR3 has 13 amino acids. Germline V CDR1 and CDR2: MNHEY, SVGEGT.

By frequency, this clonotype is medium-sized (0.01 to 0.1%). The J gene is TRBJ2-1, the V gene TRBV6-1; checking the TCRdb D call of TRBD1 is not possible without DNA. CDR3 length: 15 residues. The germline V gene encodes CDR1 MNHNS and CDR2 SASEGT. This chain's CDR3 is CASSAPGTGVNEQFF.

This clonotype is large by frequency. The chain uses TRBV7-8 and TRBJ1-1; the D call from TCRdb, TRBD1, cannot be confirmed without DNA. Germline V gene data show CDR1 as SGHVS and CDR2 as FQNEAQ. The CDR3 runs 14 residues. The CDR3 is CASSWGQLNTEAFF.

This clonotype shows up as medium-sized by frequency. The CDR3 sequence: CASSPRLYSGNTIYF. The chain recombines TRBV6-2 or TRBV6-3 with TRBJ1-3. CDR1 MNHEY and CDR2 SVGEGT come from the germline V gene. This CDR3 comprises 15 residues.

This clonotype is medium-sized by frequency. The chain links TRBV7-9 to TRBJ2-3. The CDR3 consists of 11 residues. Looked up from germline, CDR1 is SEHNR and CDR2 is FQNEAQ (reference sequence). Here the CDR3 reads CASSQRDTQYF.

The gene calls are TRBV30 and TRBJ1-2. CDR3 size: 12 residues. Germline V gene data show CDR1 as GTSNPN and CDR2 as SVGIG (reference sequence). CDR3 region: CASLGPAYGYTF.

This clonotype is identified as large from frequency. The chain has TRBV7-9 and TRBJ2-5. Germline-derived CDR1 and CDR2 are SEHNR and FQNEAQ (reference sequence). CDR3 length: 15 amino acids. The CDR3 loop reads CASSAQRVRQETQYF.

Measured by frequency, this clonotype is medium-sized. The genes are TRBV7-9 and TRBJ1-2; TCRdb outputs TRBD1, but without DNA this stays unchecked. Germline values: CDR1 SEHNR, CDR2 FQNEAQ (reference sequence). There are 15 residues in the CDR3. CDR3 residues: CASSQRDRGLDGYTF.

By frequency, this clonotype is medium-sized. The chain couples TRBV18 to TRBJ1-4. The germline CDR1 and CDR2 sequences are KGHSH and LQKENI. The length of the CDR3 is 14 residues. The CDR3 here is CASSPQGTNEKLFF.

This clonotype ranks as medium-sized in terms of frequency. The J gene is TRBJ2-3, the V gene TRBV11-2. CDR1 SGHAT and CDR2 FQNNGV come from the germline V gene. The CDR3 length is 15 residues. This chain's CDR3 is CASSFRGVSTDTQYF. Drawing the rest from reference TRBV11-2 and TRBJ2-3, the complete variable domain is EAGVAQSPRYKIIEKRQSVAFWCNPISGHATLYWYQQILGQGPKLLIQFQNNGVVDDSQLPKDRFSAERLKGVDSTLKIQPAKLEDSAVYLCASSFRGVSTDTQYFGPGTRLTVL.

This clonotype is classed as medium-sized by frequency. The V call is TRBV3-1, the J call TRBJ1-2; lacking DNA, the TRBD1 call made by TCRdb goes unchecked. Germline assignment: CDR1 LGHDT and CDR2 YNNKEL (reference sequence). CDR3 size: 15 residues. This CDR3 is CASSQGGRPNYGYTF.

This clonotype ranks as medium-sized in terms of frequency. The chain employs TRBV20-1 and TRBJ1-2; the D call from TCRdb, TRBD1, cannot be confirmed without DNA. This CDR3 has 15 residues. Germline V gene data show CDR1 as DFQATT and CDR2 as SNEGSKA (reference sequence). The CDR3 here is CSARDLGRGNYGYTF.

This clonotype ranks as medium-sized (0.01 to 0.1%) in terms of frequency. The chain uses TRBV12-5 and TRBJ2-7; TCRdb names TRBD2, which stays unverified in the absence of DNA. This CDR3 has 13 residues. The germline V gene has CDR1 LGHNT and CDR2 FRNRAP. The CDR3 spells CASARDFSYEQYF.

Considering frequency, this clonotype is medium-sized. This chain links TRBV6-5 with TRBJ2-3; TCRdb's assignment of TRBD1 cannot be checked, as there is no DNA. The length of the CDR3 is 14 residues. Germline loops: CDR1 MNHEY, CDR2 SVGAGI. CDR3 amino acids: CASKGRGGTDTQYF.

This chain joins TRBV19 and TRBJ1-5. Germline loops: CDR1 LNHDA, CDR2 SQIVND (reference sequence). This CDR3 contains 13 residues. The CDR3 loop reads CASSIGPNQPQHF.

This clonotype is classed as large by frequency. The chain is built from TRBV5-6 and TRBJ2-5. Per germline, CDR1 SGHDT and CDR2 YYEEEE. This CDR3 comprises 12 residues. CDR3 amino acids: CASSGEPETQYF.

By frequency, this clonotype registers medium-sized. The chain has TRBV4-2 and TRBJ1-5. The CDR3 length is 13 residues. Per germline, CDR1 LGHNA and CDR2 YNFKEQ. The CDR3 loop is CASSQDLWRPQHF.

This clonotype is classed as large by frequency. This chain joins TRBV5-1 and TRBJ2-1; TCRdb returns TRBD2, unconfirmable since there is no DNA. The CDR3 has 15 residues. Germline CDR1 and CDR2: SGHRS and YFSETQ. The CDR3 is CASSQTSVPDNEQFF.

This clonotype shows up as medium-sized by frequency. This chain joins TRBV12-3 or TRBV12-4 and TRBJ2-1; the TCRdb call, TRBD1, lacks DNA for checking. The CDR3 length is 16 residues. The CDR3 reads CASSFQRQGISDEQFF.